This passage covers 23 T cell receptor beta chains from one sample sequenced in a study of blood T cell repertoires in COVID-19. Sequencing used immunoSEQ multiplex PCR; TCRdb keeps in-frame clones, though not all of them. This table has over 60,000 clones, about four fifths appearing once. The sample comprised peripheral blood. Receptor source: a human donor in a cohort sampled during active COVID-19.

The chain couples TRBV10-3 to TRBJ1-4, with 9 bases matching TRBD1. This CDR3 contains 12 residues. In germline, CDR1 is ENHRY, CDR2 SYGVKD. Unmatched junction bases numbered 2, after V lost 3 bases and J lost 12 bases. The CDR3 loop reads CAISDRTGELFF. Written as DNA, the CDR3 is TGTGCCATCAGTGACCGGACAGGGGAACTGTTTTTT.

This CDR3 reads CASRNRGDYGYTF. In DNA, the CDR3 is TGTGCCAGCAGGAACAGGGGTGACTATGGCTACACCTTC. The chain recombines TRBV5-8 with TRBJ1-2; 7 bases map to TRBD1. The CDR3 contains 13 residues. The germline gives CDR1 SGHTS, CDR2 YDEGEE. V lost 5 bases and J lost 3; bases outside the gene matches: 4.

A single count supports this clone. The V call is TRBV18, the J call TRBJ1-3, with 8 nucleotides matching TRBD1. The V gene end was trimmed by 3 bases and the J gene end by 5 bases; junction bases not matched to a gene: 6. Germline V gene sequence: CDR1 KGHSH, CDR2 LQKENI. The CDR3 sequence is 15 residues long. The CDR3 coding sequence is TGTGCCAGCTCACCTTCCGGGACAGGTCGAAACACCATATATTTT. Translating it yields CASSPSGTGRNTIYF.

The chain couples TRBV18 to TRBJ1-3; D gene uncertain. The CDR3 covers 14 residues. The V gene lost 2 bases and the J gene lost 4 bases, with 9 bases spanning the gap. Germline-derived CDR1 and CDR2 are KGHSH and LQKENI. The CDR3 here is CASSPFTGGNTIYF. DNA for the CDR3: TGTGCCAGCTCACCATTCACGGGAGGAAACACCATATATTTT.

The sample holds a few counts of this clone. The CDR3 sequence: CASSHGQGDSGANVLTF. DNA for the CDR3: TGTGCCAGCAGCCATGGACAGGGAGACTCTGGGGCCAACGTCCTGACTTTC. The chain links TRBV4-2 to TRBJ2-6, with 8 bases aligning to TRBD1. The CDR3 length is 17 residues. J was trimmed by 0 bases and V by 3 bases; bases with no gene match: 4. Germline V gene data show CDR1 as LGHNA and CDR2 as YNFKEQ.

The CDR3 coding sequence is TGTGCCAGCAGCCCCCAGACAGGGGCAGGAAACACCATATATTTT. Its translation is CASSPQTGAGNTIYF. This chain uses TRBV7-9 with TRBJ1-3; 8 bases align to TRBD1. Germline V gene lookup returns CDR1 SEHNR and CDR2 FQNEAQ (reference sequence). The CDR3 is 15 residues long. With V trimmed by 5 bases and J by 4 bases, 7 bases remained unmatched. Filled out from reference TRBV7-9 and TRBJ1-3, the complete variable domain reads DTGVSQNPRHKITKRGQNVTFRCDPISEHNRLYWYRQTLGQGPEFLTYFQNEAQLEKSRLLSDRFSAERPKGSFSTLEIQRTEQGDSAMYLCASSPQTGAGNTIYFGEGSWLTVV.

This chain links TRBV27 with TRBJ2-3, with 8 bases fitting TRBD1. This CDR3 has 15 amino acids. The germline V gene encodes CDR1 MNHEY and CDR2 SMNVEV (reference sequence). Trimming cost V 10 bases and J 0 bases; bases outside gene matches: 9. The CDR3 coding sequence is TGTGCCACCCGAGACAGGGGAATAAGCACAGATACGCAGTATTTT. The encoded protein is CATRDRGISTDTQYF.

This clone appeared a single time. The chain joins TRBV27 to TRBJ2-5, with 8 bases aligning to TRBD2. There are 13 residues in the CDR3. Germline lookup yields CDR1 MNHEY and CDR2 SMNVEV (reference sequence). V dropped 8 bases and J dropped 5; count of bases not matched to a gene: 7. As DNA, the CDR3 is TGTGCCAGCGGGTGGGCGGGGGGCGAGACCCAGTACTTC. This encodes CASGWAGGETQYF.

The chain combines TRBV29-1 with TRBJ1-2; unclear D gene. The CDR3 is 12 residues long. Germline assignment: CDR1 SQVTM and CDR2 ANQGSEA. V was cut by 4 bases and J by 2 bases, with 8 bases left in between. In DNA, the CDR3 is TGCAGCGTTGTAACTGCGAACTATGGCTACACCTTC. This sequence encodes CSVVTANYGYTF.

The chain combines TRBV5-4 with TRBJ2-5, with TRBD2 as a possible D gene (6 bases). CDR3 size: 14 residues. V lost 5 bases and J lost 2, with 13 bases in between. CDR1 is SGHNT and CDR2 is YYREEE in the germline V gene (reference sequence). CDR3 in amino acids: CASSRGGVQETQYF. The DNA of the CDR3 is TGTGCCAGCAGTCGTGGCGGGGTTCAAGAGACCCAGTACTTC. Full variable domain (outside the CDR3, taken from reference TRBV5-4 and TRBJ2-5): ETGVTQSPTHLIKTRGQQVTLRCSSQSGHNTVSWYQQALGQGPQFIFQYYREEENGRGNFPPRFSGLQFPNYSSELNVNALELDDSALYLCASSRGGVQETQYFGPGTRLLVL.

This sequence joins TRBV4-3 and TRBJ1-3; no firm D call. There are 14 residues in the CDR3. Germline CDR1 and CDR2: LGHNA and YSLEER. V was cut by 0 bases and J by 1 base, with 4 bases left in between. The CDR3 nucleotides read TGCGCCAGCAGCCAAGATATTTCTGGAAACACCATATATTTT. Amino acid sequence: CASSQDISGNTIYF.

The rearrangement uses TRBV3-1 (or the pseudogene TRBV3-2) and TRBJ1-1; D may be TRBD1 (6 bases). Trimming took 0 bases from V and 11 from J, leaving 16 bases between them. Germline V gene data show CDR1 as LGHDT and CDR2 as YNNKEL (reference sequence). The CDR3 covers 14 residues. The CDR3 coding sequence is TGTGCCAGCAGCCAAGATGGATTCGGAAGGGGGGCTTTCTTT. Its protein is CASSQDGFGRGAFF.

The table lists this clone with a few counts. The chain has TRBV5-4 and TRBJ2-3, with 7 bases identical to TRBD1. The junction had 8 bases not matched to a gene; V was cut back by 4 bases and J by 0 bases. The V gene's germline CDR1 is SGHNT and CDR2 YYREEE (reference sequence). The CDR3 is 16 residues long. CDR3 in DNA: TGTGCCAGCAGCCCAGGGACAGAGTCTAGCACAGATACGCAGTATTTT. This sequence encodes CASSPGTESSTDTQYF.

The V call is TRBV27, the J call TRBJ2-2, with 8 positions matching TRBD1. Germline V CDR1 and CDR2: MNHEY, SMNVEV (reference sequence). This CDR3 has 16 amino acids. The J segment lost 2 bases and the V segment lost 5 bases, leaving 7 bases of the junction unmatched. CDR3 in amino acids: CASSPRTGLNTGELFF. The DNA of the CDR3 is TGTGCCAGCAGTCCTAGGACAGGGCTTAACACCGGGGAGCTGTTTTTT.

The chain's CDR3 is CASSLRRYRDSNTGELFF. The CDR3 DNA sequence: TGTGCCAGCAGCTTACGACGATACCGGGACAGCAACACCGGGGAGCTGTTTTTT. The V and J genes are TRBV11-2 and TRBJ2-2; 7 nucleotides agree with TRBD1. Germline CDR1 is SGHAT and CDR2 is FQNNGV. This CDR3 is built from 18 residues. After removal of 2 bases from V and 2 bases from J, the junction contained 11 bases not matched to a gene.

The rearrangement joins TRBV6-5 to TRBJ1-5; 7 bases map to TRBD1. The J segment lost 2 bases and the V segment lost 0 bases, leaving 1 base of the junction unmatched. The CDR3 covers 15 residues. Germline assignment: CDR1 MNHEY and CDR2 SVGAGI. The DNA for the CDR3 is TGTGCCAGCAGTTACTCCGGACAGGGCAATCAGCCCCAGCATTTT. Translated, it gives CASSYSGQGNQPQHF.

The J gene is TRBJ2-7, the V gene TRBV7-9, with D possibly matching TRBD1 (6 bases). The CDR3 totals 14 residues. Germline V gene data show CDR1 as SEHNR and CDR2 as FQNEAQ (reference sequence). The germline V and J ends were trimmed by 6 bases and 0 bases, with 12 bases remaining between them. In DNA form, the CDR3 reads TGTGCCAGCAGAGATGACAGGAGCTCCTACGAGCAGTACTTC. Its protein product is CASRDDRSSYEQYF.

The chain links TRBV12-5 to TRBJ2-1; TRBD2 agrees at 8 bases. Per the germline V gene, CDR1 is LGHNT and CDR2 is FRNRAP. CDR3 length: 14 residues. Losses at the gene ends were 2 bases for V and 15 bases for J; bases not matched to a gene: 12. The CDR3 region is CASGLSGTSGNLFF. The DNA of the CDR3 is TGTGCTAGTGGTTTGTCCGGGACTAGTGGTAATCTGTTCTTC.

The chain links TRBV7-2 to TRBJ2-5, with a weak D call TRBD2 (5 bases). The CDR3 runs to 17 residues. Germline V gene sequence: CDR1 SGHTA, CDR2 FQGNSA. V lost 2 bases and J 2 bases, leaving 18 bases between the germline ends. CDR3 nucleotide sequence: TGTGCCAGCAGCTTAAGCTCGGGGTCGGAAGGGCAAGAGACCCAGTACTTC. Residues: CASSLSSGSEGQETQYF.

The gene calls are TRBV24-1 and TRBJ2-5, with D possibly TRBD1 on 5 matching bases. CDR1 and CDR2 (germline): KGHDR, SFDVKD. This CDR3 has 13 amino acids. Deletions cut 6 bases from V and 7 bases from J, with 14 bases between. CDR3 region: CATSSRVGGTQYF. CDR3 in DNA: TGTGCCACCAGTAGCAGGGTAGGTGGGACCCAGTACTTC.

Here the CDR3 reads CASSQAGLAPQETQYF. CDR3 DNA: TGCGCCAGCAGCCAAGCGGGGTTGGCGCCTCAAGAGACCCAGTACTTC. The genes are TRBV4-1 and TRBJ2-5; D perhaps matches TRBD2 (5 bases). The germline CDR1 and CDR2 sequences are MGHRA and YSYEKL. This CDR3 is 16 amino acids long. V lost 1 base and J 2 bases, leaving 14 bases between the germline ends.

The V and J genes are TRBV7-9 and TRBJ1-1; D not certain. Germline values: CDR1 SEHNR, CDR2 FQNEAQ (reference sequence). V was pared by 1 base and J by 1 base, with 7 bases between. The CDR3 covers 14 residues. CDR3 nucleotide sequence: TGTGCCAGCAGCTTAGACAGACAGAACACTGAAGCTTTCTTT. It specifies CASSLDRQNTEAFF.

This chain links TRBV7-2 with TRBJ1-3; a weak D match, TRBD1 (6 bases). V was pared by 5 bases and J by 3 bases, with 11 bases between. The CDR3 is 14 amino acids. CDR1 and CDR2 from the germline V gene are SGHTA and FQGNSA. Here the CDR3 reads CASSQQGLGNTIYF. In DNA, the CDR3 is TGTGCCAGCAGCCAACAGGGTCTTGGAAACACCATATATTTT.